One sample yielded the 16 T cell receptor beta chains listed below, sequenced in a study of blood T cell repertoires in COVID-19. The method was immunoSEQ multiplex PCR; TCRdb's version includes in-frame clones alone and lacks a portion of them. The repertoire includes about 200,000 clones, about 84% of them detected once, and about 5.6% sits in the top ten. Sequencing was done on a sample of PBMCs or T cells enriched from blood (not recorded which). These receptors all stem from a man between 35 and 55 years old with acute COVID-19.

The chain recombines TRBV13 with TRBJ2-7; the match to TRBD2 covers 9 bases. This CDR3 spans 16 amino acids. Unmatched junction bases numbered 12, after V lost 4 bases and J lost 5 bases. Germline CDR1 and CDR2: PRHDT and FYEKMQ (reference sequence). The CDR3 DNA follows: TGTGCCAGCAGCTCCTATGACCTAGCGGGGACCCACGAGCAGTACTTC. Translated: CASSSYDLAGTHEQYF.

The chain joins TRBV28 to TRBJ2-1; D unclear. The germline V gene encodes CDR1 MDHEN and CDR2 SYDVKM. This CDR3 is 15 amino acids long. V was shortened by 9 bases and J by 5 bases, with 20 bases between the two germline ends. The chain's CDR3 is CASYPHRSRHNEQFF. CDR3 nucleotide sequence: TGTGCCAGTTACCCCCACCGGAGTAGGCACAATGAGCAGTTCTTC.

V is TRBV5-1 and J is TRBJ1-5; the match to TRBD1 covers 9 bases. The CDR3 spans 15 residues. Germline loops: CDR1 SGHRS, CDR2 YFSETQ. Losses at the gene ends were 4 bases for V and 6 bases for J; bases not matched to a gene: 8. The CDR3 reads CASSPTGTGRQPQHF. The CDR3 DNA sequence: TGCGCCAGCAGCCCGACCGGGACAGGGCGTCAGCCCCAGCATTTT. Variable domain in full (rest from reference TRBV5-1 and TRBJ1-5): KAGVTQTPRYLIKTRGQQVTLSCSPISGHRSVSWYQQTPGQGLQFLFEYFSETQRNKGNFPGRFSGRQFSNSRSEMNVSTLELGDSALYLCASSPTGTGRQPQHFGDGTRLSIL.

The chain links TRBV7-9 to TRBJ2-2; D is possibly TRBD2 (6 bases). CDR3 length equals 16 residues. Germline CDR1 and CDR2: SEHNR and FQNEAQ (reference sequence). V was trimmed by 6 bases and J by 6 bases, leaving 20 bases between them. CDR3 coding DNA: TGTGCCAGCAGGTCTGGCAGGCGGGATTTGGCCGGGGAGCTGTTTTTT. Amino acids: CASRSGRRDLAGELFF.

The genes are TRBV2 and TRBJ2-3, with D perhaps matching TRBD2 (5 bases). Trimming shortened V by 6 bases and J by 4 bases, and 5 bases separated the two germline ends. Germline CDR1 and CDR2: SNHLY and FYNNEI. This CDR3 comprises 11 residues. CDR3 protein: CASRRADTQYF. As DNA, the CDR3 is TGTGCCAGCAGGAGGGCAGATACGCAGTATTTT.

This chain joins TRBV5-1 and TRBJ2-7, with D hard to call. Looked up from germline, CDR1 is SGHRS and CDR2 is YFSETQ. V lost 2 bases and J lost 3, with 3 bases in between. This CDR3 spans 11 amino acids. The CDR3 loop is CASSFGYEQYF. In nucleotides, the CDR3 is TGCGCCAGCAGCTTCGGCTACGAGCAGTACTTC.

The CDR3 here is CASRQGPYEQYF. The CDR3 DNA sequence: TGTGCCAGCCGACAGGGGCCTTACGAGCAGTACTTC. This rearrangement joins TRBV28 to TRBJ2-7; 8 bases map to TRBD1. Germline V gene lookup returns CDR1 MDHEN and CDR2 SYDVKM. V dropped 8 bases and J dropped 4; count of bases not matched to a gene: 4. CDR3 length equals 12 residues.

The V and J genes are TRBV19 and TRBJ2-7; a possible D gene is TRBD1 (5 bases). V dropped 8 bases and J dropped 0 bases, with 14 bases sitting between them. CDR3 length: 14 residues. CDR1 is LNHDA and CDR2 is SQIVND in the germline V gene (reference sequence). Written as DNA, the CDR3 is TGTGCCAGTTCACCCGGAAGGGGCTCCTACGAGCAGTACTTC. Protein sequence: CASSPGRGSYEQYF.

The rearrangement links TRBV7-9 to TRBJ2-1; perhaps TRBD1 as D (5 bases). The germline CDR1 and CDR2 sequences are SEHNR and FQNEAQ (reference sequence). V dropped 1 base and J dropped 0 bases, with 13 bases sitting between them. CDR3 size: 17 residues. The CDR3 sequence is CASSLGSGISSYNEQFF. The CDR3 bases are TGTGCCAGCAGCTTAGGGTCAGGGATCAGCTCCTACAATGAGCAGTTCTTC.

This clone was recorded once. This chain uses TRBV19 with TRBJ2-7; a possible D gene is TRBD2 (6 bases). CDR3 size: 13 residues. Trimming pared 10 bases from V and 5 bases from J, leaving 18 bases between. CDR1 is LNHDA, CDR2 SQIVND, per germline (reference sequence). CDR3 protein: CATTLGAGHEQYF. The CDR3 coding sequence is TGTGCCACAACACTTGGGGCGGGACACGAGCAGTACTTC. The whole variable domain, remainder taken from reference TRBV19 and TRBJ2-7, is DGGITQSPKYLFRKEGQNVTLSCEQNLNHDAMYWYRQDPGQGLRLIYYSQIVNDFQKGDIAEGYSVSREKKESFPLTVTSAQKNPTAFYLCATTLGAGHEQYFGPGTRLTVT.

The CDR3 is CASSFSTGQGDRYNEQFF. In nucleotides, the CDR3 is TGTGCCAGCAGTTTCTCTACGGGACAGGGGGACCGCTACAATGAGCAGTTCTTC. This chain connects TRBV28 to TRBJ2-1; 11 bases agree with TRBD1. The V segment lost 3 bases and the J segment 3 bases; nucleotides outside the gene matches: 10. The CDR3 is 18 residues long. Germline CDR1 is MDHEN and CDR2 is SYDVKM.

This clone was detected only once. The chain links TRBV2 to TRBJ2-7; 8 bases line up with TRBD1. The trim removed 6 bases at V and 0 bases at J, leaving 4 bases unmatched. The CDR3 length is 14 residues. Germline V gene lookup returns CDR1 SNHLY and CDR2 FYNNEI. CDR3 DNA: TGTGCCAGCAGGGGACAGGCCTACTCCTACGAGCAGTACTTC. Its protein is CASRGQAYSYEQYF.

The rearrangement uses TRBV5-1 and TRBJ2-3; D might be TRBD2 (5 bases). This CDR3 contains 14 residues. Deletions cut 0 bases from V and 3 bases from J, with 8 bases between. CDR1 SGHRS and CDR2 YFSETQ come from the germline V gene. The CDR3 sequence: CASSLAGTTDTQYF. CDR3 in DNA: TGCGCCAGCAGCTTGGCGGGAACAACAGATACGCAGTATTTT.

The chain carries TRBV19 and TRBJ2-2, with no clear D. Germline V gene data show CDR1 as LNHDA and CDR2 as SQIVND (reference sequence). The CDR3 length is 11 residues. The V and J ends lost 8 bases and 4 bases respectively, with 5 bases between them. In DNA, the CDR3 is TGTGCCAGTTTCTTCACCGGGGAGCTGTTTTTT. This translates into CASFFTGELFF.

This sequence joins TRBV7-9 and TRBJ1-2; D may be TRBD1 (6 bases). V lost 5 bases to trimming and J lost 5 bases, with 18 bases between them. Looked up from germline, CDR1 is SEHNR and CDR2 is FQNEAQ (reference sequence). CDR3 length equals 15 residues. The CDR3 sequence is CASSHVGEGEYGYTF. The CDR3 DNA follows: TGTGCCAGCAGCCACGTCGGGGAGGGGGAGTATGGCTACACCTTC. The variable domain in full, with the rest retrieved from reference TRBV7-9 and TRBJ1-2, is DTGVSQNPRHKITKRGQNVTFRCDPISEHNRLYWYRQTLGQGPEFLTYFQNEAQLEKSRLLSDRFSAERPKGSFSTLEIQRTEQGDSAMYLCASSHVGEGEYGYTFGSGTRLTVV.

This clone was observed many times. The chain combines TRBV19 with TRBJ2-7; 8 bases are shared with TRBD1. The germline V gene encodes CDR1 LNHDA and CDR2 SQIVND (reference sequence). V was clipped by 5 bases and J by 3 bases; unmatched bases: 6. The CDR3 has 14 amino acids. Here the CDR3 DNA reads TGTGCCAGTAGTCCCCGACAGGGGAGCTACGAGCAGTACTTC. Translated, it gives CASSPRQGSYEQYF.